A selection of T cell receptor beta chains follows, all from one sample in a study of technical replicates of blood from a handful of donors. TCRdb's table, derived via immunoSEQ multiplex PCR, lists solely in-frame clones and lacks some. The sample holds tens of thousands of clones, around 90% seen once. The specimen sequenced was T cells isolated from PBMCs. Every receptor here comes from a human donor in good health. CDR3s include the opening cysteine and the closing phenylalanine or tryptophan. A D gene is named only where the DNA matches it firmly. Part of the rows lack a size; the others show once, few, many or a class for expanded clones.

once	TRBV6-1	TRBJ2-5	TRBD2	TGTGCCAGCAGTGAAGCGCTCCTATCGGGAGGGACCCAGTACTTC	CASSEALLSGGTQYF
once	TRBV19	TRBJ2-6	TRBD1	TGTGCCAGTAGTTCGCGAAACAGGGGCATCGGGTCTGGGGCCAACGTCCTGACTTTC	CASSSRNRGIGSGANVLTF
-	TRBV5-4	TRBJ2-5	-	TGTGCCAGCAGCTCATTAGCGGAAAAGGATAGGACCCAGTACTTC	CASSSLAEKDRTQYF
-	TRBV6-5	TRBJ1-1	-	TGTGCCAGCAGTCCGGATTCGCCCGGACTGGGAGCTTTCTTT	CASSPDSPGLGAFF
-	TRBV5-1	TRBJ1-4	-	TGCGCCAGCAGCACACAGGGAAAGGAAGGTGAAAAACTGTTTTTT	CASSTQGKEGEKLFF
-	TRBV21-1	TRBJ1-6	-	-	CASSKGVGTGSSYNSPLHF
-	TRBV5-1	TRBJ1-2	TRBD1	TGCGCCAGCAGCTCTGGGACAGGTGGCTACTATGGCTACACCTTC	CASSSGTGGYYGYTF
once	TRBV5-1	TRBJ2-5	-	TGCGCCAGCAGGCCCGACAGCAACCAAGAGACCCAGTACTTC	CASRPDSNQETQYF
-	TRBV2	TRBJ2-7	TRBD1	TGTGCCAGCAGTGTTGAGACAGGGGATTCCGAGCAGTACTTC	CASSVETGDSEQYF
-	TRBV5-4	TRBJ2-1	-	TGTGCCAGCAGCTTGTTGACAGCAAGCTCCTACAATGAGCAGTTCTTC	CASSLLTASSYNEQFF
-	TRBV5-4	TRBJ1-3	-	TGTGCCAGCAGCCTGGACACCAACTCTGGAAACACCATATATTTT	CASSLDTNSGNTIYF
-	TRBV5-1	TRBJ1-1	TRBD1	TGCGCCAGCAGCTTGGCAGGGGGCCAGAACACTGAAGCTTTCTTT	CASSLAGGQNTEAFF
-	TRBV6-5	TRBJ1-2	-	TGTGCCAGCAGTTACGTATCGGGGGAGGGCTACACCTTC	CASSYVSGEGYTF
-	TRBV28	TRBJ1-5	TRBD1	TGTGCCAGCAGTATACCAACAGGGGGTGGGAAACCCCAGCATTTT	CASSIPTGGGKPQHF
-	TRBV10-3	TRBJ2-7	TRBD2	TGTGCCTTAAGAAGCGGGGGGGACTCCTACGAGCAGTACTTC	CALRSGGDSYEQYF
few	TRBV19	TRBJ1-5	TRBD1	TGTGCCAGTAGTATCACAGGGGGGAATCAGCCCCAGCATTTT	CASSITGGNQPQHF
-	TRBV2	TRBJ1-6	-	TGTGCCAGCCAGTCTTGGGCTGACTCACCCCTCCACTTT	CASQSWADSPLHF
-	TRBV4-1	TRBJ2-5	-	TGCGCCAGCAGCCAAGATTCGGGGTGGGAGACCCAGTACTTC	CASSQDSGWETQYF